This T cell receptor (beta chain) came from a study of human T cells and chemical hapten exposure. The time point was: patch test 2, 6 weeks after DPC sensitization. Treatment denoted: therapeutic diphenylcyclopropenone sensitization with weekly scalp DPC. One entry per CDR3 protein, called by TCRdb with MiXCR from the RACE reads. The sample yields tens of thousands of distinct CDR3 sequences, approximately 10% seen once. The CDR3 loop spans 16 amino acids. Deletions cut 5 bases from V and 6 bases from J, with 23 bases between. CDR1 and CDR2 (germline): SGHAT, FQNNGV. The rearrangement joins TRBV11-2 to TRBJ2-7; a possible D gene is TRBD2 (6 bases). The TCR originated in a man aged 35-49 years with alopecia areata. Some clones in this sample may be carry-over from other donors' samples. Sequenced material: whole blood, taken in connection with sensitization to the hapten diphenylcyclopropenone (DPC). CDR3 amino acids: CASSPTGTSEGSEQYF. The DNA of the CDR3 is TGTGCCAGCAGCCCAACCGGGACTTCAGAGGGGTCCGAGCAGTACTTC.